This T cell receptor (beta chain) stems from a study of regulatory T cells in long-lasting Graves disease. General study results and limits: Those with persistent disease had in common more public clonotypes (about 3,000) than new patients (about 970).

Germline loops: CDR1 LGHNT, CDR2 FRNRAP. The ends were cut back, 0 bases at V and 2 bases at J, with 10 bases in the middle. This CDR3 is built from 15 residues. The time point was: newly diagnosed GD, antithyroid drugs for less than 3 months. Isolated PBMC RNA provided the starting material for the TCR library. Relying on iRepertoire HTBI primers and Arm-PCR of CDR3 regions, the team built TCR beta libraries. Methods used by the authors: Spanning all samples, the identified segments comprised 60 to 70 TRBV and 14 TRBJ. A single record per CDR3 protein comes from TCRdb applying MiXCR to the multiplex PCR reads. These V and J calls rely on TCRdb rather than the paper's analysis. The sample shows about 540,000 distinct CDR3 sequences, roughly 13% of them seen only once. This clonotype came up many times. The antigen remains unidentified. The same data also contributed to another study, on T cells in Graves' hyperthyroidism and ophthalmopathy. That report notes: Initially, a first-round RT-PCR of the TCR CDR3 employed the HTBI primer set.

The chain joins TRBV12-5 to TRBJ1-2; D remains ambiguous. The sequencing used peripheral blood mononuclear cells (PBMCs), collected at new diagnosis, from a patient treated with antithyroid drugs. The origin of this receptor is a man aged 30 to 39 with Graves disease. The CDR3, as DNA: TGTGCTAGTGGTTTGGTACGGCCCGGAAACTATGGCTACACCTTC. It codes for CASGLVRPGNYGYTF.